The 14 T cell receptor beta chains reported below all come from one sample, sequenced in a study of cytomegalovirus exposure and HLA in healthy donors. The PCR made use of 60 Vbeta and 13 Jbeta primers. Method: immunoSEQ multiplex PCR; TCRdb's copy keeps in-frame clones and lacks some. Found here are about 150,000 clones, about 85% of them singletons; the top ten hold less than 8.5%. The sample consisted of PBMCs. All receptors come from a man aged 25 to 40 in good health and CMV-seropositive.

V and J are TRBV27 and TRBJ2-5, with D perhaps matching TRBD2 (7 bases). V lost 6 bases and J 5 bases, leaving 10 bases between the germline ends. This CDR3 has 12 residues. Germline lookup yields CDR1 MNHEY and CDR2 SMNVEV (reference sequence). CDR3 sequence: CASRRGGETQYF. The CDR3 coding sequence is TGTGCCAGCAGAAGGGGGGGGGAGACCCAGTACTTC.

This clone was observed a handful of times. The rearrangement uses TRBV7-2 and TRBJ2-3; the D is unclear. The CDR3 totals 14 residues. The ends were cut back, 1 base at V and 2 bases at J, with 7 bases in the middle. Germline CDR1 and CDR2: SGHTA and FQGNSA. The CDR3 DNA sequence: TGTGCCAGCAGCTTAGTTTCTTTCACAGATACGCAGTATTTT. As protein: CASSLVSFTDTQYF. The full variable domain, in which reference TRBV7-2 and TRBJ2-3 provide the parts outside the CDR3, is GAGVSQSPSNKVTEKGKDVELRCDPISGHTALYWYRQSLGQGLEFLIYFQGNSAPDKSGLPSDRFSAERTGGSVSTLTIQRTQQEDSAVYLCASSLVSFTDTQYFGPGTRLTVL.

The chain employs TRBV25-1 and TRBJ1-2, with D possibly being TRBD1 (5 bases). Germline V gene sequence: CDR1 MGHDK, CDR2 SYGVNS. Trimming shortened V by 5 bases and J by 1 base, and 11 bases separated the two germline ends. The CDR3 length is 14 residues. Written as DNA, the CDR3 is TGTGCCAGCAGTCCGGGGGGGGTTAACTATGGCTACACCTTC. As protein: CASSPGGVNYGYTF.

The chain recombines TRBV5-6 with TRBJ1-5; 9 positions agree with TRBD1. The V and J ends lost 4 bases and 7 bases, in that order; junction bases with no gene match: 9. The germline CDR1 and CDR2 sequences are SGHDT and YYEEEE. The CDR3 is 15 amino acids. The CDR3 nucleotides read TGTGCCAGCAGCGGCGGGACAGGGAAAGTACAGCCCCAGCATTTT. As protein: CASSGGTGKVQPQHF.

The chain couples TRBV7-6 to TRBJ2-5, with TRBD1 matching 8 bases. V lost 5 bases, J lost 5 bases, and 10 bases stayed unmatched. Per germline, CDR1 SGHVS and CDR2 FNYEAQ. The CDR3 covers 15 residues. CDR3 loop: CASSHGTGLRETQYF. In DNA form, the CDR3 reads TGTGCCAGCAGCCACGGGACAGGCCTCCGGGAGACCCAGTACTTC.

J is TRBJ2-1 and V is TRBV6-5; no definite D call. CDR1 MNHEY and CDR2 SVGAGI come from the germline V gene. The V and J ends lost 0 bases and 0 bases respectively, with 6 bases between them. There are 15 residues in the CDR3. The CDR3 DNA is TGTGCCAGCAGTTACTCGAGTGACTCCTACAATGAGCAGTTCTTC. It yields the protein CASSYSSDSYNEQFF.

The chain combines TRBV28 with TRBJ2-7; the D is unclear. The CDR3 loop spans 13 amino acids. Trimming left V 5 bases short and J 2 bases short, with 10 bases between. In germline, CDR1 is MDHEN, CDR2 SYDVKM. The DNA of the CDR3 is TGTGCCAGCAGTACTGCCTATCCCTACGAGCAGTACTTC. This encodes CASSTAYPYEQYF.

This sequence joins TRBV2 and TRBJ1-3, with unresolved D. Deletions cut 3 bases from V and 0 bases from J, with 6 bases between. There are 14 residues in the CDR3. Germline assignment: CDR1 SNHLY and CDR2 FYNNEI. The CDR3 loop is CASSDSPSGNTIYF. The CDR3 DNA is TGTGCCAGCAGTGACAGTCCCTCTGGAAACACCATATATTTT. Full variable domain (outside the CDR3, taken from reference TRBV2 and TRBJ1-3): EPEVTQTPSHQVTQMGQEVILRCVPISNHLYFYWYRQILGQKVEFLVSFYNNEISEKSEIFDDQFSVERPDGSNFTLKIRSTKLEDSAMYFCASSDSPSGNTIYFGEGSWLTVV.

In nucleotides, the CDR3 is TGTGCCACCGAAGCCCGGGACAGGGGTAATTATGGCTACACCTTC. It encodes CATEARDRGNYGYTF. The rearrangement joins TRBV15 to TRBJ1-2; 10 nucleotides agree with TRBD1. The CDR3 is made up of 15 amino acids. With V trimmed by 8 bases and J by 5 bases, 11 bases remained unmatched. Per the germline V gene, CDR1 is LNHNV and CDR2 is YYDKDF (reference sequence).

This clone has a single count. The chain has TRBV19 and TRBJ2-3; D is uncertain. There are 13 residues in the CDR3. Germline V gene sequence: CDR1 LNHDA, CDR2 SQIVND (reference sequence). The ends were cut back, 8 bases at V and 6 bases at J, with 15 bases in the middle. The CDR3 is CASLESNEDTQYF. Here the CDR3 DNA reads TGTGCCAGTCTCGAGTCGAATGAGGATACGCAGTATTTT. Full variable domain (outside the CDR3, taken from reference TRBV19 and TRBJ2-3): DGGITQSPKYLFRKEGQNVTLSCEQNLNHDAMYWYRQDPGQGLRLIYYSQIVNDFQKGDIAEGYSVSREKKESFPLTVTSAQKNPTAFYLCASLESNEDTQYFGPGTRLTVL.

The V call is TRBV4-1, the J call TRBJ1-6; D is uncertain. Germline CDR1 is MGHRA and CDR2 is YSYEKL. V lost 0 bases and J lost 2, with 8 bases in between. CDR3 length equals 16 residues. CDR3 residues: CASSQDGSPYNSPLHF. For the CDR3, the DNA is TGCGCCAGCAGCCAAGATGGCAGTCCCTATAATTCACCCCTCCACTTT.

This chain links TRBV19 with TRBJ1-2; 7 bases are shared with TRBD1. With 5 bases clipped from V and 2 bases from J, the junction kept 8 bases outside the gene matches. This CDR3 comprises 15 residues. In germline, CDR1 is LNHDA, CDR2 SQIVND (reference sequence). CDR3 in amino acids: CASSLGGRGNYGYTF. The CDR3 nucleotides read TGTGCCAGTAGTCTCGGGGGCAGGGGGAACTATGGCTACACCTTC.

The chain links TRBV10-3 to TRBJ2-1, with TRBD2 matching over 8 bases. The junction had 8 bases not matched to a gene; V was cut back by 0 bases and J by 1 base. The CDR3 is 18 residues long. In germline, CDR1 is ENHRY, CDR2 SYGVKD. In nucleotides, the CDR3 is TGTGCCATCAGTGAGTCCGGATCTGGCGGGAGGTCCTACAATGAGCAGTTCTTC. Its protein is CAISESGSGGRSYNEQFF.

The rearrangement joins TRBV28 to TRBJ1-5; 7 bases are a match to TRBD1. The CDR3 extends over 15 amino acids. From germline, CDR1 is MDHEN and CDR2 SYDVKM. Trimming at V came to 2 bases and at J to 6 bases, leaving 7 bases not matched to a gene. The CDR3 DNA sequence: TGTGCCAGCAGTTTAATCGGGCAGGGGGTTCAGCCCCAGCATTTT. Protein: CASSLIGQGVQPQHF.